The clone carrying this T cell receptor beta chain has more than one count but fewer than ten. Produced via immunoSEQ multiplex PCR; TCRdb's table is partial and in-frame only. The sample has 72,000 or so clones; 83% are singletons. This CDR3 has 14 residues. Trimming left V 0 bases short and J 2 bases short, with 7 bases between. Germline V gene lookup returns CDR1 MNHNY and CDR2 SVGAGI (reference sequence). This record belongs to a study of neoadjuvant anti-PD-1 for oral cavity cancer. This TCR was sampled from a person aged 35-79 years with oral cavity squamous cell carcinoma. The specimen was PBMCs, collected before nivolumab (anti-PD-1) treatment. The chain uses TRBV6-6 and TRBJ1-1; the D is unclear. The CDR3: CASSYSWVNTEAFF. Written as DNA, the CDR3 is TGTGCCAGCAGTTACTCATGGGTCAACACTGAAGCTTTCTTT.